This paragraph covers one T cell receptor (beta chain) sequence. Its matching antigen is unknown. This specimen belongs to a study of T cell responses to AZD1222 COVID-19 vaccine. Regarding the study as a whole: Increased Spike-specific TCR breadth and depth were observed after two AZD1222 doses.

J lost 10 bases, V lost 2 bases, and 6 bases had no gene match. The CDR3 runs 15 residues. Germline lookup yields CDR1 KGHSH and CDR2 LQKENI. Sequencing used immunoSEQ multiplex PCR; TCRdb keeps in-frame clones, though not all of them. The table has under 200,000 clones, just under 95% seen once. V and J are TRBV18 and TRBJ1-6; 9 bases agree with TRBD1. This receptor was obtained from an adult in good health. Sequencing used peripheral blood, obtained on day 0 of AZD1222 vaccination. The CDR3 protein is CASSPGGQGGSPLHF. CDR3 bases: TGTGCCAGCTCACCAGGGGGACAGGGTGGATCACCCCTCCACTTT.